This TCR beta chain was profiled in a study of T cells after yellow fever vaccination. V shed 0 bases, J shed 7 bases, and the junction held 9 bases outside the gene matches. CDR1 is SGDLS, CDR2 YYNGEE, per germline. The CDR3 is 17 residues long. Concerning this clonotype itself: Its target is unknown.

TCRdb analysed the 5' RACE reads with MiXCR anew, one entry per CDR3 protein. The sample consists of 300,000 to 350,000 distinct CDR3 sequences, 3% to 4.5% of them appearing once. Study findings and constraints: Most primary-vaccination clones reappeared after the booster (approximately 96% CD4, about 90% CD8).

The chain is built from TRBV9 and TRBJ2-1; 11 nucleotides line up with TRBD1. The sequence was collected from a man younger than 35 who received the YFV17D yellow fever vaccine. Material: PBMCs, obtained 5 days after the yellow fever booster vaccination. CDR3 nucleotides: TGTGCCAGCAGCGTAGCTATGGGACAGGGGGTGAAGAATGAGCAGTTCTTC. It encodes CASSVAMGQGVKNEQFF.